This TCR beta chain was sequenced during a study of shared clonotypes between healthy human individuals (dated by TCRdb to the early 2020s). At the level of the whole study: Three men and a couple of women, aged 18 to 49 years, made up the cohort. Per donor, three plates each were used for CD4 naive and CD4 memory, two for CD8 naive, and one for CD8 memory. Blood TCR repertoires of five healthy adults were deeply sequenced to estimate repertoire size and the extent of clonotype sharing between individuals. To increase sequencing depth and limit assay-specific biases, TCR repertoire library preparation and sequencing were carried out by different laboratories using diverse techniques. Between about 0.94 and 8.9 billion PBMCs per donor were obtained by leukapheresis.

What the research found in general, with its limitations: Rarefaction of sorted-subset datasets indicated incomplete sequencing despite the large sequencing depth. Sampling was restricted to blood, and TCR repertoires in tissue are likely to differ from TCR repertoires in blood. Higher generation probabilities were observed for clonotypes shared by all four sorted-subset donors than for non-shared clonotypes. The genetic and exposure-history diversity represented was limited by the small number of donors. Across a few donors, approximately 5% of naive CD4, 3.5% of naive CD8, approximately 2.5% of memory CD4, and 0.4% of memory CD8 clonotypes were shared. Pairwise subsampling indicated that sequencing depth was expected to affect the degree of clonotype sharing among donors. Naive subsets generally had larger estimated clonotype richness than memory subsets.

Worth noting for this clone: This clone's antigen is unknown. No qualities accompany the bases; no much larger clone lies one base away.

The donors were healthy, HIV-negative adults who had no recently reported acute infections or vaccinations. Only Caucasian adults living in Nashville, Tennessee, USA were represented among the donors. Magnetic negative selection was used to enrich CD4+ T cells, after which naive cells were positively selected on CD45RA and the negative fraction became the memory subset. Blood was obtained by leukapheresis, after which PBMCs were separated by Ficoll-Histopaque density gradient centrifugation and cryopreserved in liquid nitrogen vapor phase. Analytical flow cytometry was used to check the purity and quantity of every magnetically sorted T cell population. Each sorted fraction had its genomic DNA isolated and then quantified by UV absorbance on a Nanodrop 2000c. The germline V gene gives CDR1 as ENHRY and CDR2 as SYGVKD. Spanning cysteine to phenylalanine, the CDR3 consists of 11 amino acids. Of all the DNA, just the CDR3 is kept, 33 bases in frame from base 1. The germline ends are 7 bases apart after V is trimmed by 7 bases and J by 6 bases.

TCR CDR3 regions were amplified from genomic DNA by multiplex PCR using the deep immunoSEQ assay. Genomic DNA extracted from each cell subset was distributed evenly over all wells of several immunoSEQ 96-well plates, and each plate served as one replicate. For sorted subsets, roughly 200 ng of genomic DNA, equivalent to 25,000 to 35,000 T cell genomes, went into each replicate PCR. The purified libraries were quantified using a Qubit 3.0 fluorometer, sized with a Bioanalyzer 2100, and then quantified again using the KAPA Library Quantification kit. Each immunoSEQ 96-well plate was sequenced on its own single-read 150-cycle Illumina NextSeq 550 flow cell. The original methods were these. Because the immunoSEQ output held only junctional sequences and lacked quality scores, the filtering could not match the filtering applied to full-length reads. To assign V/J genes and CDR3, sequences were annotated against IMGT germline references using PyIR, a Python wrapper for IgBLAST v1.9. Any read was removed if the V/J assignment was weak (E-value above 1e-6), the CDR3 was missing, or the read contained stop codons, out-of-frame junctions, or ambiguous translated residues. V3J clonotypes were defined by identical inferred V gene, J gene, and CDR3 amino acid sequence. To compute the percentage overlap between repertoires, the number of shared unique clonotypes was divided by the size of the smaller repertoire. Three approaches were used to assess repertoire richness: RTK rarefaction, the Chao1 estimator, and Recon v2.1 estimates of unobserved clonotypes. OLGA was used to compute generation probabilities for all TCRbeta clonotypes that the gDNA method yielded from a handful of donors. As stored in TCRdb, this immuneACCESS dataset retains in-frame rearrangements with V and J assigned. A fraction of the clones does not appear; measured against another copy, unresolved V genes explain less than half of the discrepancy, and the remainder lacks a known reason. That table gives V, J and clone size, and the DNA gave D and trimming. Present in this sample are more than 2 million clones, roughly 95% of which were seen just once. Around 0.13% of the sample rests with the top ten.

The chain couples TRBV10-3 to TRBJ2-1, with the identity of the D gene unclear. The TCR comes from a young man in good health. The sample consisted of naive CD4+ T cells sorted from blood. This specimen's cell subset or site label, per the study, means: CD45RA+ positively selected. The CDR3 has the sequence CAIKIGNEQFF. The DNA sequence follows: TGTGCCATCAAGATCGGCAATGAGCAGTTCTTC.